This TCR beta chain was sequenced for a study of CD8 T cells in ankylosing spondylitis. Regarding the study as a whole: Significant enrichment of disease-linked clones was reported in matched ankylosing spondylitis synovial fluid. Eight or nine highly homologous variants made up a TCR beta motif that seemed to typify ankylosing spondylitis blood. Several of the motif variants were reported before in synovial fluid and blood from reactive arthritis.

This clonotype appeared many times. Its antigen is still unknown. As the method for making TCR beta libraries, quantitative 5'-RACE with molecular barcodes was used. TCRdb reprocessed the 5' RACE reads via MiXCR and lists one record per CDR3 protein. The sample records about 540,000 distinct CDR3 sequences, 10% to 15% being singletons. Losses at the gene ends were 4 bases for V and 7 bases for J; bases not matched to a gene: 7. Germline V gene data show CDR1 as DFQATT and CDR2 as SNEGSKA (reference sequence). The CDR3 has 13 residues. Material: blood, either unsorted or a sorted T cell fraction (not recorded which). This clonotype originated in a male donor with ankylosing spondylitis. The chain employs TRBV20-1 and TRBJ2-5; 9 bases agree with TRBD2. CDR3 in amino acids: CSATSGRLGTQYF. In nucleotides, the CDR3 is TGCAGTGCTACAAGCGGGAGGTTGGGGACCCAGTACTTC.